This TCR beta chain was found in a study of spatial heterogeneity in lung cancer. Time point denoted: blood at routine non-recurrence follow-up after resection. One entry per CDR3 protein, called by TCRdb with MiXCR from the 5' RACE reads. The sample holds about 94,000 distinct CDR3 sequences, approximately 19% seen once. This clonotype was observed a handful of times. This clonotype was sampled from a male donor with early-stage non-small cell lung cancer. Sequencing used PBMCs, obtained at follow-up.

The CDR3 DNA reads as TGTGCCAGTGGGGGGAGTCGGTACGAGCAGTACTTC. Its protein product is CASGGSRYEQYF. The gene calls are TRBV28 and TRBJ2-7, with a tentative D call TRBD2 (6 bases). Germline V gene sequence: CDR1 MDHEN, CDR2 SYDVKM. The CDR3 loop spans 12 amino acids. V was clipped by 9 bases and J by 4 bases, with 13 bases between them. Supplemented by reference TRBV28 and TRBJ2-7, the full variable domain reads DVKVTQSSRYLVKRTGEKVFLECVQDMDHENMFWYRQDPGLGLRLIYFSYDVKMKEKGDIPEGYSVSREKKERFSLILESASTNQTSMYLCASGGSRYEQYFGPGTRLTVT.